This T cell receptor (beta chain) comes out of a study of shared clonotypes between healthy human individuals. V was shortened by 2 bases and J by 4 bases, with 12 bases between the two germline ends. This CDR3 comprises 14 residues. Germline V gene data show CDR1 as SGHTA and CDR2 as FQGNSA. The method was immunoSEQ multiplex PCR; TCRdb's version includes in-frame clones alone and lacks a portion of them. Counted here are about 1.5 million clones, approximately 98% occurring once; the ten biggest clones make up about 0.45%. The clonotype originates from a man aged 25-40 years in good health. Sequencing was carried out using naive CD4+ T cells sorted from blood. Regarding subset: CD45RA+ positively selected. The V call is TRBV7-2, the J call TRBJ2-7; D might be TRBD2 (6 bases). CDR3: CASSLNPGLYEQYF. The CDR3 DNA is TGTGCCAGCAGCTTAAACCCGGGACTTTACGAGCAGTACTTC. Supplemented by reference TRBV7-2 and TRBJ2-7, the full variable domain reads GAGVSQSPSNKVTEKGKDVELRCDPISGHTALYWYRQSLGQGLEFLIYFQGNSAPDKSGLPSDRFSAERTGGSVSTLTIQRTQQEDSAVYLCASSLNPGLYEQYFGPGTRLTVT.